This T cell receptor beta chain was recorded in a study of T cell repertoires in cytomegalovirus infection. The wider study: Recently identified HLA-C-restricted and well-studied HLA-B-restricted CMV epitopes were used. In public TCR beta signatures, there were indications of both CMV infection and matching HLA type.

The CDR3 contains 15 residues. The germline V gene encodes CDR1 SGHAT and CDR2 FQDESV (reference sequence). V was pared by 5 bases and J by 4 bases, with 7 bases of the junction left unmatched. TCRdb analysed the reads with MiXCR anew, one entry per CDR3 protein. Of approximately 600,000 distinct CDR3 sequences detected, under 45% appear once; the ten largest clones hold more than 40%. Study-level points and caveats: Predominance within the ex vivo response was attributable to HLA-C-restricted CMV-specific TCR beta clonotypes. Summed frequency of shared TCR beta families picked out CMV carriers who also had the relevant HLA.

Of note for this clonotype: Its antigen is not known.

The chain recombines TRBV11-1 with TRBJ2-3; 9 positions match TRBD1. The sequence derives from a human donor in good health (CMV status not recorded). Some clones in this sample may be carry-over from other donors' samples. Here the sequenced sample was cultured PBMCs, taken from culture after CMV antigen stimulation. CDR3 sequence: CASSRSRTGADTQYF. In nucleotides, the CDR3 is TGTGCCAGCAGCCGTTCCCGGACAGGGGCAGATACGCAGTATTTT.